The 10 T cell receptor beta chains reported below all come from one sample, sequenced in a study of response to subunit inactivated influenza vaccine. TCRdb reanalysed the RT-PCR reads using MiXCR and keeps one entry per CDR3 protein. The sample shows about 570,000 distinct CDR3 sequences, 12% of them seen only once. Here the sequenced sample was PBMCs from blood, taken on the day of vaccination. The origin of the receptors is a man in his fifties who received an inactivated influenza vaccine.

There are a few counts of this clonotype. The rearrangement uses TRBV3-1 and TRBJ2-7; D is possibly TRBD1 or TRBD2 (6 bases each). This CDR3 is 14 amino acids long. The V gene lost 1 base and the J gene lost 4 bases, with 11 bases spanning the gap. Looked up from germline, CDR1 is LGHDT and CDR2 is YNNKEL (reference sequence). CDR3 in DNA: TGTGCCAGCAGCCAAGTGGGGGCGGGATACGAGCAGTACTTC. Protein: CASSQVGAGYEQYF.

This clonotype was found once. This chain joins TRBV7-2 and TRBJ2-7, with D hard to call. The CDR3 runs to 14 residues. Germline V lookup: CDR1 SGHTA, CDR2 FQGNSA. Trimming stripped 5 bases from V and 6 bases from J, with 17 bases between. The CDR3 loop is CASSHRTMGSEQYF. CDR3 nucleotide sequence: TGTGCCAGCAGCCACCGAACCATGGGATCCGAGCAGTACTTC.

The V gene is TRBV11-1, the J gene TRBJ2-5, with 9 bases identical to TRBD1. This CDR3 contains 16 residues. Per the germline V gene, CDR1 is SGHAT and CDR2 is FQDESV (reference sequence). V was clipped by 4 bases and J by 2 bases; unmatched bases: 8. The CDR3 bases are TGTGCCAGCAGCTCAACCCGGGACAGGGTTCAAGAGACCCAGTACTTC. It specifies CASSSTRDRVQETQYF.

This clonotype appeared a few times. This chain uses TRBV20-1 with TRBJ2-4; TRBD1 or TRBD2 may be the D gene (7 bases each). Trimming shortened V by 0 bases and J by 4 bases, and 13 bases separated the two germline ends. This CDR3 has 15 amino acids. The germline gives CDR1 DFQATT, CDR2 SNEGSKA (reference sequence). The CDR3: CSAREAQGGKNIQYF. In nucleotides, the CDR3 is TGCAGTGCTAGAGAGGCCCAGGGGGGGAAAAACATTCAGTACTTC.

This rearrangement joins TRBV12-3 or TRBV12-4 to TRBJ2-7; TRBD1 aligns across 8 bases. The V segment lost 6 bases and the J segment 6 bases; nucleotides outside the gene matches: 10. The CDR3 has 14 residues. The CDR3 loop reads CASRRAGTGLEQYF. CDR3 sequence (DNA): TGTGCCAGCAGGCGAGCCGGGACAGGCCTCGAGCAGTACTTC.

This chain connects TRBV12-3 or TRBV12-4 to TRBJ2-1; 11 bases align to TRBD2. The CDR3 runs 17 residues. Trimming cost V 5 bases and J 4 bases; bases outside gene matches: 10. CDR3 sequence: CASSEGLAGGRYNEQFF. The DNA for the CDR3 is TGTGCCAGCAGTGAAGGCCTAGCGGGGGGAAGGTACAATGAGCAGTTCTTC.

There are a few counts of this clonotype. This chain uses TRBV5-1 with TRBJ2-3; no firm D call. V was cut by 2 bases and J by 6 bases, with 13 bases left in between. Germline V gene data show CDR1 as SGHRS and CDR2 as YFSETQ. This CDR3 is 14 amino acids long. The CDR3 is CASSFAWSADTQYF. CDR3 nucleotides: TGCGCCAGCAGCTTTGCCTGGTCGGCCGATACGCAGTATTTT. Drawing the rest from reference TRBV5-1 and TRBJ2-3, the complete variable domain is KAGVTQTPRYLIKTRGQQVTLSCSPISGHRSVSWYQQTPGQGLQFLFEYFSETQRNKGNFPGRFSGRQFSNSRSEMNVSTLELGDSALYLCASSFAWSADTQYFGPGTRLTVL.

A few counts support this clonotype. The chain has TRBV5-1 and TRBJ2-7, with D maybe TRBD1 (5 bases). The CDR3 has 13 amino acids. Trimming removed 4 bases at V and 2 bases at J, with 10 bases between. Germline V gene data show CDR1 as SGHRS and CDR2 as YFSETQ. Here the CDR3 reads CASSKGQPYEQYF. The DNA of the CDR3 is TGCGCCAGCAGCAAGGGGCAACCCTACGAGCAGTACTTC.

This chain connects TRBV7-8 to TRBJ1-3; 9 bases are a match to TRBD1. Germline lookup yields CDR1 SGHVS and CDR2 FQNEAQ. The CDR3 runs 15 residues. The ends lost 5 bases at V and 0 bases at J; junction bases unmatched: 2. The DNA for the CDR3 is TGTGCCAGCAGCATGACAGGGGGCTCTGGAAACACCATATATTTT. Residues: CASSMTGGSGNTIYF.

This sequence joins TRBV2 and TRBJ2-5, with D perhaps given as TRBD1 or TRBD2 (6 bases each). V was pared by 2 bases and J by 3 bases, with 10 bases between. CDR1 SNHLY and CDR2 FYNNEI come from the germline V gene. The CDR3 loop spans 14 amino acids. This CDR3 reads CASSETGRKETQYF. Here the CDR3 DNA reads TGTGCCAGCAGTGAAACAGGGAGGAAAGAGACCCAGTACTTC. The complete variable domain, with remaining parts taken from reference TRBV2 and TRBJ2-5, reads EPEVTQTPSHQVTQMGQEVILRCVPISNHLYFYWYRQILGQKVEFLVSFYNNEISEKSEIFDDQFSVERPDGSNFTLKIRSTKLEDSAMYFCASSETGRKETQYFGPGTRLLVL.